This T cell receptor (beta chain) was identified in a study of blood T cell repertoires in COVID-19. In the study overall: Material from acute and convalescent COVID-19 was sourced from the United States, Italy and Spain. Sources were T cells, B-cell-depleted T cells, or PBMCs; the material itself was cDNA or gDNA.

Per the original data handling: It was from reference gene primer amplification that nucleated cell counts were estimated. Generated by immunoSEQ multiplex PCR, the TCRdb table keeps only in-frame clones and is missing some. V, J and clone size derive from that table, while D and trimming were established from the DNA sequence. This table has roughly 210,000 clones, 84% appearing once. Unmatched junction bases numbered 4, after V lost 2 bases and J lost 6 bases. The CDR3 runs to 15 residues. Germline V lookup: CDR1 MNHNS, CDR2 SASEGT. Seattle patient enrollment occurred during active infection, with longitudinal follow-up thereafter.

The chain carries TRBV6-1 and TRBJ1-4; 9 positions agree with TRBD1. This receptor was taken from a woman aged 80 or older with COVID-19, enrolled during active disease. Sequenced sample: peripheral blood. CDR3 bases: TGTGCCAGCAGTGAAACCGGGACAGGGTATGAAAAACTGTTTTTT. Amino acids: CASSETGTGYEKLFF.